This T cell receptor beta chain appears in the sequencing data of a study of CD8 T cells in Susac syndrome. Study-level results: Regarding the TCR sequencing and HLA analysis, the study admitted that a relatively small number of individuals were involved.

The V and J ends lost 4 bases and 8 bases respectively, with 14 bases between them. This CDR3 spans 14 amino acids. CDR1 and CDR2 (germline): SEHNR, FQNEAQ (reference sequence). RNA totalling roughly 0.5 to 1 ug underwent reverse transcription with random hexamers. Amplification of TCR beta CDR3 spanned 54 Vbeta and 13 Jbeta via immunoSEQ multiplex PCR. TCRdb recomputed calls from the immunoSEQ multiplex PCR reads with MiXCR, one row per CDR3 protein. The data hold roughly 200,000 distinct CDR3 sequences, with under 95% observed a single time. Remarks on this clonotype: What it recognizes is unknown.

Sequencing of TCR beta drew on CD8+ and CD4+ T cells from blood. It was negative isolation that provided the CD8+ and CD4+ T cells, whereas TEMRA cells were enriched by FACS. The J gene is TRBJ1-4, the V gene TRBV7-9; maybe TRBD1 (5 bases). The sample taken for sequencing was CD4+ T cells from PBMCs. The TCR originated in a human donor with Susac syndrome. The CDR3 protein is CASSSGVIGEKLFF. CDR3 nucleotides: TGTGCCAGCAGCTCGGGGGTGATTGGCGAAAAACTGTTTTTT.